This is a list of T cell receptor beta chains from one sample in a study of regulatory T cells in long-lasting Graves disease. TCRdb processed the multiplex PCR reads anew with MiXCR; each CDR3 protein has one entry. The repertoire holds over 500,000 distinct CDR3 sequences, with 15% to 20% as singletons. The sample was also linked to a second study, of T cells in Graves' hyperthyroidism and ophthalmopathy.

Source: peripheral blood mononuclear cells (PBMCs), taken at new diagnosis, from a patient treated with antithyroid drugs. All receptors derive from a man aged 18 to 29 with Graves disease. The CDR3 runs from the conserved cysteine through the conserved F or W. D genes are given only for firm matches. Size tells how often a clone was seen (once, few, many) or the class of an expanded clone, and some rows leave it out.

abundance	v_gene	j_gene	d_gene	CDR3aa	CDR3nt
many	TRBV29-1	TRBJ2-7	TRBD1	CSVETGGGREQYF	TGCAGCGTGGAGACAGGGGGGGGGCGCGAGCAGTACTTC
few	TRBV27	TRBJ1-5	NA	CASSPRPGSDQPQHF	TGTGCCAGCAGCCCCCGCCCCGGGAGTGATCAGCCCCAGCATTTT
NA	TRBV20-1	TRBJ2-3	TRBD2	CSARRLAGGPLTQYF	TGCAGTGCTAGACGACTAGCGGGAGGGCCCCTCACGCAGTATTTT
NA	TRBV5-1	TRBJ2-3	NA	CASSSSSEADTQYF	TGCGCCAGCAGCTCTTCTAGCGAGGCAGATACGCAGTATTTT
many	TRBV12-3/TRBV12-4	TRBJ2-3	NA	CASSFVVTDTQYF	TGTGCCAGCAGTTTCGTAGTTACAGATACGCAGTATTTT
NA	TRBV5-6	TRBJ2-7	TRBD1	CASNGGLTGEEQYF	TGTGCCAGCAACGGGGGACTGACAGGGGAGGAGCAGTACTTC
NA	TRBV19	TRBJ2-7	NA	CASSSEVAAAYEQYF	TGTGCCAGTAGTAGCGAGGTAGCGGCTGCCTACGAGCAGTACTTC
few	TRBV7-2	TRBJ2-2	NA	CASSSRGVWTGELFF	TGTGCCAGCAGCTCCCGTGGAGTGTGGACCGGGGAGCTGTTTTTT
few	TRBV24-1	TRBJ2-3	TRBD1	CATSATRDRVIGTQYF	TGTGCCACCAGTGCGACCCGGGACAGGGTAATAGGTACGCAGTATTTT
NA	TRBV15	TRBJ1-5	TRBD1	CATSIEGGGNQPQHF	TGTGCCACCAGCATAGAAGGGGGCGGCAATCAGCCCCAGCATTTT
many	TRBV7-9	TRBJ2-7	TRBD2	CASSFPTSGTTFYEQYF	TGTGCCAGCAGCTTTCCGACTAGCGGGACCACCTTTTACGAGCAGTACTTC
many	TRBV30	TRBJ2-1	TRBD1	CAWSGGDRDGGEQFF	TGTGCCTGGAGTGGTGGGGACAGGGACGGCGGTGAGCAGTTCTTC
few	TRBV6-1	TRBJ2-7	TRBD2	CAVSGTSYEQYF	TGTGCCGTCAGCGGGACCTCCTACGAGCAGTACTTC
few	TRBV19	TRBJ2-3	NA	CASSVRDSWGDTQYF	TGTGCCAGTAGTGTCCGGGACTCATGGGGCGATACGCAGTATTTT
many	TRBV7-3	TRBJ2-1	NA	CASSTGRDNEQFF	TGTGCCAGCAGCACCGGGCGGGACAATGAGCAGTTCTTC
many	TRBV16	TRBJ1-6	TRBD1	CASSQQTGTSSALHF	TGTGCCAGCAGCCAACAGACAGGGACGAGTTCGGCCCTCCACTTT
NA	TRBV28	TRBJ1-2	TRBD1	CASSFPDRKSNYGYTF	TGTGCCAGCAGTTTTCCGGACAGGAAGTCTAACTATGGCTACACCTTC
NA	TRBV6-1	TRBJ1-2	NA	CASIKRTDYGYTF	TGTGCCAGCATTAAGAGAACAGACTATGGCTACACCTTC
many	TRBV11-2	TRBJ1-2	TRBD1	CASSLEPDRVRYGYTF	TGTGCCAGCAGCTTAGAGCCGGACAGGGTACGCTATGGCTACACCTTC
NA	TRBV7-2	TRBJ2-7	NA	CATQLYHEQYF	TGTGCCACCCAGCTGTACCACGAGCAGTACTTC
NA	TRBV27	TRBJ2-1	NA	CASIAGSYNEQFF	TGTGCCAGCATCGCGGGCTCCTACAATGAGCAGTTCTTC
few	TRBV9	TRBJ2-2	NA	CASSVISVGGTGELFF	TGTGCCAGCAGCGTCATATCAGTCGGAGGCACCGGGGAGCTGTTTTTT
many	TRBV3-1	TRBJ2-7	NA	CASSQGRLKDEQYF	TGTGCCAGCAGCCAAGGGAGACTGAAGGACGAGCAGTACTTC
NA	TRBV9	TRBJ2-1	TRBD1	CASSEGGPGTGGFYEQFF	TGTGCCAGCAGCGAGGGTGGACCCGGGACAGGGGGTTTCTATGAGCAGTTCTTC
NA	TRBV7-9	TRBJ1-2	NA	CASSSIGRVGYTF	TGTGCCAGCAGCTCTATAGGCAGGGTCGGCTACACCTTC
many	TRBV29-1	TRBJ2-2	TRBD2	CSVVSSGSYTGELFF	TGCAGCGTAGTTTCTAGCGGAAGCTACACCGGGGAGCTGTTTTTT
many	TRBV5-1	TRBJ1-1	NA	CASSLGERTLTEAFF	TGCGCCAGCAGCTTAGGGGAACGAACACTGACTGAAGCTTTCTTT
few	TRBV6-2/TRBV6-3	TRBJ2-7	NA	CASSYPSRGGYEQYF	TGTGCCAGCAGTTACCCTTCTCGAGGAGGCTACGAGCAGTACTTC
many	TRBV12-3/TRBV12-4	TRBJ2-7	TRBD2	CASSLVDLAAYSYEPISGQYF	TGTGCCAGCAGTTTAGTCGATCTAGCGGCTTATTCCTACGAGCCAATATCGGGGCAGTACTTC
NA	TRBV12-5	TRBJ2-2	TRBD1	CASGLTTGITGELFF	TGTGCTAGTGGTTTGACGACAGGGATCACCGGGGAGCTGTTTTTT
many	TRBV12-3/TRBV12-4	TRBJ1-1	NA	CASIPDRIREAFF	TGTGCCAGCATTCCAGACAGAATCCGAGAAGCTTTCTTT
many	TRBV12-3/TRBV12-4	TRBJ1-1	NA	CASSRSGFRNTEAFF	TGTGCCAGCAGCAGATCCGGTTTTCGGAACACTGAAGCTTTCTTT
few	TRBV10-3	TRBJ2-1	TRBD2	CAISGWTSGSGEQFF	TGTGCCATCAGTGGTTGGACTAGCGGGAGCGGTGAGCAGTTCTTC
many	TRBV12-3/TRBV12-4	TRBJ1-5	TRBD1	CASSSGQGAFQPQHF	TGTGCCAGCAGCTCGGGACAGGGGGCGTTTCAGCCCCAGCATTTT
few	TRBV11-3	TRBJ2-1	TRBD2	CASSLRGASGRNEQFF	TGTGCCAGCAGCTTGAGGGGAGCTAGCGGGAGGAATGAGCAGTTCTTC
few	TRBV5-1	TRBJ1-1	TRBD1	CASSLWTGSTEAFF	TGCGCCAGCAGCTTGTGGACAGGGAGCACTGAAGCTTTCTTT
many	TRBV5-5	TRBJ1-1	NA	CASSLQGNKAFF	TGTGCCAGCAGCCTGCAGGGGAATAAAGCTTTCTTT
NA	TRBV9	TRBJ2-1	TRBD2	CASSVAGTSGLNGQFF	TGTGCCAGCAGCGTAGCAGGGACTAGCGGACTAAATGGGCAGTTCTTC
NA	TRBV9	TRBJ2-5	NA	CASSVGPGNQETQYF	TGTGCCAGCAGCGTAGGCCCGGGTAACCAAGAGACCCAGTACTTC
NA	TRBV27	TRBJ1-5	NA	CASNNRASEPQHF	TGTGCCAGCAATAACAGGGCGTCTGAGCCCCAGCATTTT
few	TRBV5-6	TRBJ2-7	TRBD2	CASSPLAGGASYEQYF	TGTGCCAGCAGCCCGTTAGCGGGAGGAGCCTCCTACGAGCAGTACTTC
few	TRBV24-1	TRBJ2-1	NA	CATSDLGQGGINEQFF	TGTGCCACCAGTGATTTGGGGCAGGGGGGGATCAATGAGCAGTTCTTC
NA	TRBV18	TRBJ1-5	NA	CASSPQPIGPTNFPQHF	TGTGCCAGCTCACCCCAACCTATAGGGCCGACTAATTTTCCCCAGCATTTT
many	TRBV7-2	TRBJ2-1	TRBD2	CASSSFPSGRDNEQFF	TGTGCCAGCAGCTCATTTCCTAGCGGGAGAGACAATGAGCAGTTCTTC
many	TRBV5-1	TRBJ2-7	TRBD2	CASSPGLAGGPYEQYF	TGCGCCAGCAGCCCGGGACTAGCGGGAGGTCCCTACGAGCAGTACTTC
few	TRBV10-3	TRBJ2-1	NA	CAISESWGADANNEQFF	TGTGCCATCAGTGAGTCATGGGGGGCTGACGCGAACAATGAGCAGTTCTTC
few	TRBV7-2	TRBJ1-5	NA	CASSLDPGNNQPQHF	TGTGCCAGCAGCTTAGATCCAGGGAACAATCAGCCCCAGCATTTT
many	TRBV12-3/TRBV12-4	TRBJ2-3	TRBD2	CASSGLAGGDTQYF	TGTGCCAGCAGTGGACTAGCGGGAGGGGATACGCAGTATTTT
NA	TRBV7-3	TRBJ2-1	TRBD2	CASSLRGREEDEQFF	TGTGCCAGCAGCTTAAGGGGTCGGGAGGAGGATGAGCAGTTCTTC
many	TRBV11-2	TRBJ2-3	TRBD2	CASSFYLAGVVADTQYF	TGTGCCAGCAGCTTTTATCTAGCGGGAGTGGTCGCAGATACGCAGTATTTT
many	TRBV7-8	TRBJ2-7	NA	CASSLAFGSYEQYF	TGTGCCAGCAGCTTAGCTTTTGGATCCTACGAGCAGTACTTC
NA	TRBV9	TRBJ2-1	NA	CASSAPSSSYNEQFF	TGTGCCAGCAGCGCTCCCTCGAGCTCCTACAATGAGCAGTTCTTC
many	TRBV6-1	TRBJ1-1	TRBD1	CASQRQGNTEAFF	TGTGCCAGCCAACGACAGGGGAACACTGAAGCTTTCTTT
many	TRBV7-8	TRBJ1-1	NA	CASSLRNSVTEAFF	TGTGCCAGCAGCTTAAGAAACTCCGTCACTGAAGCTTTCTTT
few	TRBV27	TRBJ2-7	TRBD1	CASKGTGGFEQYF	TGTGCCAGCAAGGGGACAGGGGGCTTCGAGCAGTACTTC